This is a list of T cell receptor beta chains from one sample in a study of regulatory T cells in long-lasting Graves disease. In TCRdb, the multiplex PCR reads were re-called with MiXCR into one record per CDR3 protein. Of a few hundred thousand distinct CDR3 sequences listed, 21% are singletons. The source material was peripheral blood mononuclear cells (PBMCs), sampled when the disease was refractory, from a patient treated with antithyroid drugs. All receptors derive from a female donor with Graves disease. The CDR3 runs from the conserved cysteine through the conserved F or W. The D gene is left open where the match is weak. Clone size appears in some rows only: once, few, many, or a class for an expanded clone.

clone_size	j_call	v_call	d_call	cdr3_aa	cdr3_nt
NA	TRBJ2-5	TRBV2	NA	CASMGRASREETRYF	TGTGCCAGCATGGGCAGGGCCAGTCGAGAAGAGACCCGGTACTTC
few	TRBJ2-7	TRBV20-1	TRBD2	CSARGLADNYEQYF	TGCAGTGCTAGAGGACTAGCGGACAACTACGAGCAGTACTTC
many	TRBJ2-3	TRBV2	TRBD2	CASSATSGSTDTQYF	TGTGCCAGCAGCGCGACTAGCGGGAGCACAGATACGCAGTATTTT
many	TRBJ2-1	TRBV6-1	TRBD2	CASRILSSGRSSYNEQFF	TGTGCCAGCAGGATACTTTCTAGCGGGAGGAGCTCCTACAATGAGCAGTTCTTC
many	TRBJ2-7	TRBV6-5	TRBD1	CASSYLGGNEQYF	TGTGCCAGCAGTTATCTAGGGGGCAACGAGCAGTACTTC
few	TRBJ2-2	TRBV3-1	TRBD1	CASSSPGQGPSGELFF	TGTGCCAGCAGCTCCCCGGGACAGGGACCCTCCGGGGAGCTGTTTTTT
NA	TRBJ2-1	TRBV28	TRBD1	CATILTGGYNEQFF	TGTGCCACCATACTTACAGGGGGTTACAATGAGCAGTTCTTC
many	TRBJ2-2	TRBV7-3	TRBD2	CASSQRAGGPGELFF	TGTGCCAGCAGCCAGAGGGCGGGAGGACCCGGGGAGCTGTTTTTT
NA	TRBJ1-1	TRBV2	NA	CASSVGDRRLLNTEAFF	TGTGCCAGCAGTGTAGGAGACAGGAGACTTCTGAACACTGAAGCTTTCTTT
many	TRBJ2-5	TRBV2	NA	CASKGRHQETQYF	TGTGCCAGCAAGGGCAGACACCAAGAGACCCAGTACTTC
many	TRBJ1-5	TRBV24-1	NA	CATSEGRQGSNQPQHF	TGTGCCACCAGTGAGGGCAGACAAGGTAGCAATCAGCCCCAGCATTTT
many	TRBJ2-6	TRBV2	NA	CASRVVTDSGANVLTF	TGTGCCAGCAGGGTCGTCACAGACTCTGGGGCCAACGTCCTGACTTTC
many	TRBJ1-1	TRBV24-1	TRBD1	CATSDGDRGLAEAFF	TGTGCCACCAGTGATGGGGACAGGGGGCTAGCTGAAGCTTTCTTT
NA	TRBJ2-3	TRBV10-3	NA	CAISESNEAGRTDTQYF	TGTGCCATCAGTGAGTCCAATGAGGCGGGGCGCACAGATACGCAGTATTTT
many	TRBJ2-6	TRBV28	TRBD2	CASSSTSIPGGSGANVLTF	TGTGCCAGCAGTTCGACCTCCATCCCGGGAGGCTCTGGGGCCAACGTCCTGACTTTC
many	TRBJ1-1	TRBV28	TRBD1	CASRDRGYTEAFF	TGTGCCAGCCGGGACAGGGGATACACTGAAGCTTTCTTT
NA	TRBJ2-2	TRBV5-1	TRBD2	CASSLAASGTGELFF	TGCGCCAGCAGCTTGGCGGCTAGCGGCACCGGGGAGCTGTTTTTT
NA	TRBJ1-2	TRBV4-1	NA	CASSQDTFDGYTF	TGCGCCAGCAGCCAGGACACCTTTGATGGCTACACCTTC
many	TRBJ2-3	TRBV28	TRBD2	CASSLRTSRASTDTQYF	TGTGCCAGCAGTTTACGGACTAGCAGAGCTAGCACAGATACGCAGTATTTT
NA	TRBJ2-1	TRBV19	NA	CASSIGSGSYNEQFF	TGTGCCAGTAGTATAGGTAGCGGCTCCTACAATGAGCAGTTCTTC
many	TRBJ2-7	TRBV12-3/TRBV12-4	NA	CASQQAGVGGEQYF	TGTGCCAGCCAGCAAGCGGGCGTAGGGGGCGAGCAGTACTTC
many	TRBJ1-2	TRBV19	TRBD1	CATSTGVSYGYTF	TGTGCCACCTCGACAGGGGTGAGCTATGGCTACACCTTC
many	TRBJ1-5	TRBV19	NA	CASSPTGGNQPQHF	TGTGCCAGCAGCCCTACGGGGGGAAATCAGCCCCAGCATTTT
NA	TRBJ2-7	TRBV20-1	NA	CSARVTTANEQYF	TGCAGTGCTAGAGTCACGACAGCAAACGAGCAGTACTTC
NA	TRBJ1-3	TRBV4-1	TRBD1	CASSQHLYGTGGTGNTIYF	TGCGCCAGCAGCCAGCACTTGTATGGGACAGGGGGCACTGGAAACACCATATATTTT
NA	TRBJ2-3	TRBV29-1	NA	CSVEDVGSTDTQYF	TGCAGCGTTGAAGACGTGGGTAGCACAGATACGCAGTATTTT
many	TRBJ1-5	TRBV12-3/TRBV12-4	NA	CASSPSSNQPQHF	TGTGCCAGCAGTCCCAGTAGCAATCAGCCCCAGCATTTT
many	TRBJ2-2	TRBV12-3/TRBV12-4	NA	CASSFGVGELFF	TGTGCCAGCAGTTTTGGCGTCGGGGAGCTGTTTTTT
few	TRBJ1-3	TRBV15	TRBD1	CATSRDRQGSAGSGNTIYF	TGTGCCACCAGCAGAGACCGACAGGGGTCGGCCGGCTCTGGAAACACCATATATTTT